These 3 T cell receptor beta chains were all obtained from the same sample, sequenced in a study of CD8 T cells in Susac syndrome. The RNA, roughly 0.45 to 1 ug, was put through reverse transcription using random hexamers. TCRdb called the immunoSEQ multiplex PCR reads again in MiXCR, with one record for every CDR3 protein. The profile covers 200,000 or so distinct CDR3 sequences, with roughly 95% appearing a single time and around 0.1% taken by the ten largest. The sequenced sample was CD4+ T cells from PBMCs. The receptor set was obtained from a human donor with Susac syndrome.

This chain links TRBV9 with TRBJ2-3; TRBD2 aligns across 7 bases. CDR1 and CDR2 from the germline V gene are SGDLS and YYNGEE. The V gene end was trimmed by 3 bases and the J gene end by 10 bases; junction bases not matched to a gene: 14. The length of the CDR3 is 15 residues. CDR3 coding DNA: TGTGCCAGCAGCGCTACACCCCCCGGGGGGTCATCGCAGTATTTT. Translation: CASSATPPGGSSQYF. Full variable domain (rest looked up from reference TRBV9 and TRBJ2-3): DSGVTQTPKHLITATGQRVTLRCSPRSGDLSVYWYQQSLDQGLQFLIQYYNGEERAKGNILERFSAQQFPDLHSELNLSSLELGDSALYFCASSATPPGGSSQYFGPGTRLTVL.

The table lists this clonotype with a count of one. J is TRBJ1-1 and V is TRBV30; 8 bases are a match to TRBD1. The CDR3 has 13 amino acids. Germline V CDR1 and CDR2: GTSNPN, SVGIG (reference sequence). V lost 5 bases and J lost 8; bases outside the gene matches: 10. Here the CDR3 reads CAWDRGLVGEAFF. DNA of the CDR3: TGTGCCTGGGACAGGGGTTTGGTAGGGGAAGCTTTCTTT.

V is TRBV5-1 and J is TRBJ1-3; D unclear. CDR3 length: 12 residues. Germline CDR1 SGHRS, CDR2 YFSETQ. V lost 3 bases and J 8 bases, leaving 9 bases between the germline ends. In DNA form, the CDR3 reads TGCGCCAGCAGCTGGGGTGGGGACACCATATATTTT. Its protein product is CASSWGGDTIYF.